This T cell receptor beta chain emerged from a study of T-cell reconstitution after alpha-beta-depleted transplantation in children. Construction of the TCRbeta library involved unique molecular identifiers. Each CDR3 protein is one row after TCRdb ran MiXCR on the PCR reads. The sample has about 200,000 distinct CDR3 sequences, approximately 14% seen once. Germline-derived CDR1 and CDR2 are SQVTM and ANQGSEA. The V and J ends lost 0 bases and 6 bases, in that order; junction bases with no gene match: 13. This CDR3 is 16 amino acids long. The genes are TRBV29-1 and TRBJ2-7; TRBD1 matches 8 bases. Sequencing was performed on PBMCs from the stem cell graft donor, taken from the stem cell graft. The sequence derives from a human donor who donated a stem cell graft to a child with acute lymphoblastic leukemia. The CDR3 nucleotides read TGCAGCGTTGAAGATTTCACAGGGGGATTAAGTAGCGAGCAGTACTTC. Residues: CSVEDFTGGLSSEQYF.